This is a list of T cell receptor beta chains from one sample in a study of spatial heterogeneity in lung cancer. TCRdb redid the calling of the 5' RACE reads with MiXCR, one entry per CDR3 protein. This table has 10,000 to 15,000 distinct CDR3 sequences, about 3.8% appearing once. The material sequenced was PBMCs, taken at surgery. The receptors were sampled from a male donor with early-stage non-small cell lung cancer. Each CDR3 is given with its conserved first and last residue. Each record gives: clone size, J gene, V gene, D gene, CDR3 DNA, CDR3 protein. A D gene is named only where the DNA matches it firmly. Only part of the rows carry a size: once, few, many, or a class if the clone is expanded.

clone_size: many
j_call: TRBJ1-6
v_call: TRBV20-1
d_call: -
cdr3_nt: TGCAGTGCTAGACCCGTGGTAGAATCACCCCTCCACTTT
cdr3_aa: CSARPVVESPLHF

clone_size: -
j_call: TRBJ1-2
v_call: TRBV20-1
d_call: -
cdr3_nt: TGCAGTGCTAGAGCTCGGAATTTGAACCGGGGCAACTATGGCTACACCTTC
cdr3_aa: CSARARNLNRGNYGYTF

clone_size: many
j_call: TRBJ2-1
v_call: TRBV9
d_call: -
cdr3_nt: TGTGCCAGCAGCACCTGGGACTTTAATGAGCAGTTCTTC
cdr3_aa: CASSTWDFNEQFF

clone_size: many
j_call: TRBJ2-7
v_call: TRBV7-2
d_call: -
cdr3_nt: TGTGCCAGCAGCTCACGGGAATGGAGTGCTCCGTACTTC
cdr3_aa: CASSSREWSAPYF

clone_size: many
j_call: TRBJ1-2
v_call: TRBV3-1
d_call: -
cdr3_nt: TGTGCCAGCAGCCAGGGAGGGGATCATGGCTACACCTTC
cdr3_aa: CASSQGGDHGYTF

clone_size: -
j_call: TRBJ2-3
v_call: TRBV7-9
d_call: TRBD2
cdr3_nt: TGTGCCAGCAGCTTAGCCCTAGCGGGATGGGAAGATACGCAGTATTTT
cdr3_aa: CASSLALAGWEDTQYF

clone_size: many
j_call: TRBJ2-1
v_call: TRBV7-2
d_call: -
cdr3_nt: TGTGCCAGCAGCTTAGAGTACGGGTATGAGCAGTTCTTC
cdr3_aa: CASSLEYGYEQFF

clone_size: -
j_call: TRBJ1-4
v_call: TRBV7-9
d_call: TRBD1
cdr3_nt: TGTGCCAGCAGCGTCCCCCCCGGGACAGCAAATGAAAAACTGTTTTTT
cdr3_aa: CASSVPPGTANEKLFF

clone_size: many
j_call: TRBJ1-1
v_call: TRBV6-6
d_call: -
cdr3_nt: TGTGCCAGCAGTTACGGGAACGGGAGAGCTTTCTTT
cdr3_aa: CASSYGNGRAFF

clone_size: many
j_call: TRBJ2-5
v_call: TRBV12-3/TRBV12-4
d_call: -
cdr3_nt: TGTGCCAGCAGTTTAGGGGGGCTAGGAGGGACCCAGTACTTC
cdr3_aa: CASSLGGLGGTQYF

clone_size: many
j_call: TRBJ2-7
v_call: TRBV5-1
d_call: -
cdr3_nt: TGCGCCGACGAGCTAGCCCCGAACGAGCAGTACTTC
cdr3_aa: CADELAPNEQYF

clone_size: many
j_call: TRBJ2-2
v_call: TRBV20-1
d_call: TRBD2
cdr3_nt: TGCAGTGCTTACACAGCGGGAGCGGCCGGGGAGCTGTTTTTT
cdr3_aa: CSAYTAGAAGELFF

clone_size: many
j_call: TRBJ2-3
v_call: TRBV2
d_call: -
cdr3_nt: TGTGCCAGCGCCAACGGTCCAGATACGCAGTATTTT
cdr3_aa: CASANGPDTQYF

clone_size: many
j_call: TRBJ2-2
v_call: TRBV7-8
d_call: -
cdr3_nt: TGTGCCAGCAGCTCCGTGAACACCGGGGAGCTGTTTTTT
cdr3_aa: CASSSVNTGELFF

clone_size: many
j_call: TRBJ2-7
v_call: TRBV4-1
d_call: -
cdr3_nt: TGCGCCAGCAGCCAAGGACTAGTCCCCACCTACGAGCAGTACTTC
cdr3_aa: CASSQGLVPTYEQYF

clone_size: many
j_call: TRBJ2-7
v_call: TRBV20-1
d_call: TRBD2
cdr3_nt: TGCAGTGCTAGCGAGGCTAGCGGGATTTCCCCCCCCGGCGAGCAGTACTTC
cdr3_aa: CSASEASGISPPGEQYF

clone_size: many
j_call: TRBJ2-7
v_call: TRBV4-3
d_call: -
cdr3_nt: TGCGCCAGCAGCCGAGGGGGGGCCAGCTACGAGCAGTACTTC
cdr3_aa: CASSRGGASYEQYF

clone_size: many
j_call: TRBJ2-7
v_call: TRBV29-1
d_call: -
cdr3_nt: TGCAGCGTTGAAGATCGGATAGGGGCCTACGAGCAGTACTTC
cdr3_aa: CSVEDRIGAYEQYF

clone_size: many
j_call: TRBJ2-3
v_call: TRBV29-1
d_call: -
cdr3_nt: TGCAGCGGCGGGGTACTAGGCGGCACAGATACGCAGTATTTT
cdr3_aa: CSGGVLGGTDTQYF

clone_size: many
j_call: TRBJ1-2
v_call: TRBV7-8
d_call: -
cdr3_nt: TGTGCCAGCAGCCCACAAGGGGTTAACTATGGCTACACCTTC
cdr3_aa: CASSPQGVNYGYTF

clone_size: many
j_call: TRBJ2-3
v_call: TRBV5-5
d_call: -
cdr3_nt: TGTGCCAGCAGCTCGATCAGCACAGATACGCAGTATTTT
cdr3_aa: CASSSISTDTQYF

clone_size: many
j_call: TRBJ2-1
v_call: TRBV12-3/TRBV12-4
d_call: TRBD2
cdr3_nt: TGTGCCAGCAGCCCGGACTTTCAAGCGGGAAGGGATGAGCAGTTCTTC
cdr3_aa: CASSPDFQAGRDEQFF

clone_size: many
j_call: TRBJ2-5
v_call: TRBV7-2
d_call: -
cdr3_nt: TGTGCCAGCAGCCAGGGACAAAGGCAAGAGACCCAGTACTTC
cdr3_aa: CASSQGQRQETQYF

clone_size: many
j_call: TRBJ2-2
v_call: TRBV3-1
d_call: -
cdr3_nt: TGTGCCAGCAGAGGAGGGTTCGCGAACACCGGGGAGCTGTTTTTT
cdr3_aa: CASRGGFANTGELFF

clone_size: many
j_call: TRBJ2-7
v_call: TRBV10-3
d_call: -
cdr3_nt: TGTGCCATCAGTGAGTCGACCGGGGGGCGATCCTACGAGCAGTACTTC
cdr3_aa: CAISESTGGRSYEQYF

clone_size: many
j_call: TRBJ2-7
v_call: TRBV28
d_call: TRBD1
cdr3_nt: TGTGCCAGCAGTATCAAACAGGGGGCCTCTGACGAGCAGTACTTC
cdr3_aa: CASSIKQGASDEQYF

clone_size: many
j_call: TRBJ1-2
v_call: TRBV10-3
d_call: TRBD1
cdr3_nt: TGTGCCATCAGCGGGACAGGGGGTAGCTATGGCTACACCTTC
cdr3_aa: CAISGTGGSYGYTF

clone_size: many
j_call: TRBJ2-1
v_call: TRBV7-2
d_call: -
cdr3_nt: TGTGCCAGCAGCTCGGACTCAAGCTCCTACAATGAGCAGTTCTTC
cdr3_aa: CASSSDSSSYNEQFF

clone_size: many
j_call: TRBJ2-1
v_call: TRBV9
d_call: TRBD2
cdr3_nt: TGTGCCAGCCTTAGCGGGAGCTATGAGCAGTTCTTC
cdr3_aa: CASLSGSYEQFF

clone_size: -
j_call: TRBJ2-3
v_call: TRBV7-8
d_call: -
cdr3_nt: TGTGCCAGCAGCTCGCTCGTAGATACGCAGTATTTT
cdr3_aa: CASSSLVDTQYF

clone_size: many
j_call: TRBJ2-1
v_call: TRBV27
d_call: -
cdr3_nt: TGTGCCAGCAGTTTCGACGGCGAGAACTACAATGAGCAGTTCTTC
cdr3_aa: CASSFDGENYNEQFF

clone_size: many
j_call: TRBJ2-1
v_call: TRBV4-3
d_call: TRBD2
cdr3_nt: TGCGCCAGCAGCCGTGGACTAGCGGACAATGAGCAGTTCTTC
cdr3_aa: CASSRGLADNEQFF

clone_size: many
j_call: TRBJ2-7
v_call: TRBV7-2
d_call: -
cdr3_nt: TGTGCCAGCAGCCCCCACCAACCGGGACCAGGGTACAGCGAGCAGTACTTC
cdr3_aa: CASSPHQPGPGYSEQYF

clone_size: -
j_call: TRBJ2-7
v_call: TRBV5-1
d_call: -
cdr3_nt: TGCGCCAGCAGCTTGGCTGCCGAGCAGTACTTC
cdr3_aa: CASSLAAEQYF

clone_size: many
j_call: TRBJ2-7
v_call: TRBV7-9
d_call: -
cdr3_nt: TGTGCCAGCAGCCCCCGACAAAGCTCCTACGAGCAGTACTTC
cdr3_aa: CASSPRQSSYEQYF

clone_size: many
j_call: TRBJ2-2
v_call: TRBV11-1
d_call: -
cdr3_nt: TGTGCCAGCAGCTTATGGGGACCCCTTTCCGGGGAGCTGTTTTTT
cdr3_aa: CASSLWGPLSGELFF

clone_size: many
j_call: TRBJ2-7
v_call: TRBV2
d_call: -
cdr3_nt: TGTGCCAGCAGTGAAGGGGCCCTGGGGCTACTCAAGCAGTACTTC
cdr3_aa: CASSEGALGLLKQYF

clone_size: many
j_call: TRBJ2-7
v_call: TRBV27
d_call: -
cdr3_nt: TGTGCCAGCAGTCCACAGGGAAGCGAGCAGTACTTC
cdr3_aa: CASSPQGSEQYF

clone_size: many
j_call: TRBJ2-7
v_call: TRBV12-3/TRBV12-4
d_call: TRBD1
cdr3_nt: TGTGCCAGCAGTTCAGCCGGGACAGAGGGCCGCGAGCAGTACTTC
cdr3_aa: CASSSAGTEGREQYF

clone_size: few
j_call: TRBJ1-2
v_call: TRBV11-2
d_call: TRBD1
cdr3_nt: TGTGCCAGCAGCCCCTCGGGGCAGGGACAGCTTTTATCGTACTACACCTTC
cdr3_aa: CASSPSGQGQLLSYYTF

clone_size: many
j_call: TRBJ2-7
v_call: TRBV29-1
d_call: -
cdr3_nt: TGCAGCGTTGAAGTGGCCAGGGAAAGCGAGCAGTACTTC
cdr3_aa: CSVEVARESEQYF

clone_size: many
j_call: TRBJ1-1
v_call: TRBV28
d_call: -
cdr3_nt: TGTGCCAGCAGTCAACCGGCCTTGAACACTGAAGCTTTCTTT
cdr3_aa: CASSQPALNTEAFF

clone_size: many
j_call: TRBJ1-3
v_call: TRBV25-1
d_call: -
cdr3_nt: TGTGCCAGCACCCCGGGGACCGCTGGAAACACCATATATTTT
cdr3_aa: CASTPGTAGNTIYF

clone_size: many
j_call: TRBJ2-4
v_call: TRBV30
d_call: -
cdr3_nt: TGTGCCTGGGACGACCTTCTATTTACCAAAAACATTCAGTACTTC
cdr3_aa: CAWDDLLFTKNIQYF

clone_size: medium-sized
j_call: TRBJ2-5
v_call: TRBV29-1
d_call: -
cdr3_nt: TGCAGCGGATCGGCCGCCCAAGAGACCCAGTACTTC
cdr3_aa: CSGSAAQETQYF

clone_size: many
j_call: TRBJ2-7
v_call: TRBV18
d_call: -
cdr3_nt: TGTGCCAGCTCACTTCGACTAGAGGATGGGTTTAACGAGCAGTACTTC
cdr3_aa: CASSLRLEDGFNEQYF

clone_size: many
j_call: TRBJ1-1
v_call: TRBV11-2
d_call: -
cdr3_nt: TGTGCCAGCAAAGACATGAACACTGAAGCTTTCTTT
cdr3_aa: CASKDMNTEAFF

clone_size: -
j_call: TRBJ1-4
v_call: TRBV27
d_call: TRBD1
cdr3_nt: TGTGCCAGCAGTCCGGACAGGGGGTATGAAAAACTGTTTTTT
cdr3_aa: CASSPDRGYEKLFF

clone_size: many
j_call: TRBJ2-2
v_call: TRBV11-2
d_call: TRBD2
cdr3_nt: TGTGCCAGCAGCCCGGGGGGGTTGTGGAACACCGGGGAGCTGTTTTTT
cdr3_aa: CASSPGGLWNTGELFF

clone_size: few
j_call: TRBJ1-1
v_call: TRBV5-1
d_call: -
cdr3_nt: TGCGCCAGCAGCTTGGTCGGGGGCGCGGCGAACACTGAAGCTTTCTTT
cdr3_aa: CASSLVGGAANTEAFF

clone_size: many
j_call: TRBJ2-7
v_call: TRBV12-3/TRBV12-4
d_call: -
cdr3_nt: TGTGCCAGCACTTCAGACGGACAGCAGGGCGAGCAGTACTTC
cdr3_aa: CASTSDGQQGEQYF

clone_size: many
j_call: TRBJ2-5
v_call: TRBV6-2/TRBV6-3
d_call: -
cdr3_nt: TGTGCCAGCAGTCACTACTCACCGGGGGAGACCCAGTACTTC
cdr3_aa: CASSHYSPGETQYF

clone_size: few
j_call: TRBJ2-1
v_call: TRBV4-3
d_call: TRBD2
cdr3_nt: TGCGCCAGCAGCCAAGAGGGAGGGAATGAGCAGTTCTTC
cdr3_aa: CASSQEGGNEQFF

clone_size: many
j_call: TRBJ2-5
v_call: TRBV9
d_call: -
cdr3_nt: TGTGCCAGCAGCGTAGATGCGGCAGGGCCTGAGTGGACCCAGTACTTC
cdr3_aa: CASSVDAAGPEWTQYF

clone_size: medium-sized
j_call: TRBJ2-3
v_call: TRBV28
d_call: -
cdr3_nt: TGTGCCAGCAGTTTTGGGGGGTTTAGCACAGATACGCAGTATTTT
cdr3_aa: CASSFGGFSTDTQYF

clone_size: many
j_call: TRBJ2-7
v_call: TRBV6-2/TRBV6-3
d_call: TRBD2
cdr3_nt: TGTGCCAGCAGTTACTCGAGGTCTAGCGGGCACTACGAGCAGTACTTC
cdr3_aa: CASSYSRSSGHYEQYF

clone_size: many
j_call: TRBJ2-4
v_call: TRBV6-2/TRBV6-3
d_call: -
cdr3_nt: TGTGCCAGCAGTTCCCCGGACAGCAAAAACATTCAGTACTTC
cdr3_aa: CASSSPDSKNIQYF

clone_size: medium-sized
j_call: TRBJ2-3
v_call: TRBV7-8
d_call: TRBD1
cdr3_nt: TGTGCCAGCAGCCTACGTTTTACAGGGGTCCCCACAGATACGCAGTATTTT
cdr3_aa: CASSLRFTGVPTDTQYF

clone_size: many
j_call: TRBJ2-2
v_call: TRBV5-1
d_call: -
cdr3_nt: TGCGCCAGCAGCTTGAACGGCCCCCAGTCCGGGGAGCTGTTTTTT
cdr3_aa: CASSLNGPQSGELFF

clone_size: many
j_call: TRBJ1-3
v_call: TRBV28
d_call: -
cdr3_nt: TGTGCCAGCAGTTTCGGGGGCGCAGGAAACACCATATATTTT
cdr3_aa: CASSFGGAGNTIYF